One T cell receptor (beta chain) is described in this entry. Its cognate antigen is unknown. The germline V gene has CDR1 SGHDT and CDR2 YYEEEE. This CDR3 region has 16 residues. J gave up 7 bases and V 1 base, and 12 bases lay outside the gene matches. This entry comes from a study of cytomegalovirus exposure and HLA in healthy donors. Notes on the study in general: It was reportedly the case that the classifier diagnosed cytomegalovirus status with high specificity and sensitivity. Listed as cytomegalovirus-associated were 164 TCR beta chains. Researchers reported that three CMV-associated chains were confirmed in vitro as CMV antigen-specific.

The donors were members of the approximately 130-subject validation cohort (separate from the roughly 660-subject first cohort). Sequencing was performed with immunoSEQ multiplex PCR; in TCRdb, only in-frame clones are kept and a portion is missing. The sample lists fewer than 150,000 clones, more than 85% occurring once. The chain uses TRBV5-6 and TRBJ1-2; the match to TRBD1 covers 8 bases. Sequenced sample: PBMCs. The source of this sequence is a man younger than 35 in good health and CMV-seropositive. CDR3: CASSLRVSGGSGGYTF. The CDR3 coding sequence is TGTGCCAGCAGCTTGCGGGTGTCAGGGGGCAGCGGTGGCTACACCTTC.